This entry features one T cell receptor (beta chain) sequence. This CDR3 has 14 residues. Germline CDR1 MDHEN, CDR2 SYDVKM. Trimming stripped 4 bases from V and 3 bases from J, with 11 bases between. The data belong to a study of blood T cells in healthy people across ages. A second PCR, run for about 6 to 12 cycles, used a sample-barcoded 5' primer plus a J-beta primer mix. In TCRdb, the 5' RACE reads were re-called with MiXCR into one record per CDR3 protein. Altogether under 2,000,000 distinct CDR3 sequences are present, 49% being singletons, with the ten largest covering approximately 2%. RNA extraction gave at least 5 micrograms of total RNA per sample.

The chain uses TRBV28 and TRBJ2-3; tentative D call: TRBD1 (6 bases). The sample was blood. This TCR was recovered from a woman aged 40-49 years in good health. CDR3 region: CASSYIGQTDTQYF. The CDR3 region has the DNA TGTGCCAGCAGTTATATAGGACAGACAGATACGCAGTATTTT.